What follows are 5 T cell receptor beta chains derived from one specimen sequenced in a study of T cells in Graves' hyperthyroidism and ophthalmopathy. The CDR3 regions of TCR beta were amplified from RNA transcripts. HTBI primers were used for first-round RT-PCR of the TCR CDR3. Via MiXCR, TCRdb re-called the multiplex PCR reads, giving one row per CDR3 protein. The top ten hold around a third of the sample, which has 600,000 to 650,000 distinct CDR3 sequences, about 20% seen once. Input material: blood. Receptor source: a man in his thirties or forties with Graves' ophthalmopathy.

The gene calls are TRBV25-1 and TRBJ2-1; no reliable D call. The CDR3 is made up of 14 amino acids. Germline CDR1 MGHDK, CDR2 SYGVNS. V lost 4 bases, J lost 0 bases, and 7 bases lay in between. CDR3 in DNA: TGTGCCAGCAGTGCAGAACTCTCCTACAATGAGCAGTTCTTC. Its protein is CASSAELSYNEQFF.

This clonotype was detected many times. The CDR3 protein is CASSLTGTNYGYTF. CDR3 nucleotides: TGTGCCAGCAGCTTGACAGGGACTAACTATGGCTACACCTTC. The chain links TRBV5-5 to TRBJ1-2; D possibly corresponds to TRBD1 (6 bases). V shed 1 base and J shed 0 bases, with 7 bases lying between them. Germline values: CDR1 SGHKS, CDR2 YYEKEE (reference sequence). The CDR3 length is 14 residues. The variable domain in full, completed from reference TRBV5-5 and TRBJ1-2, reads DAGVTQSPTHLIKTRGQQVTLRCSPISGHKSVSWYQQVLGQGPQFIFQYYEKEERGRGNFPDRFSARQFPNYSSELNVNALLLGDSALYLCASSLTGTNYGYTFGSGTRLTVV.

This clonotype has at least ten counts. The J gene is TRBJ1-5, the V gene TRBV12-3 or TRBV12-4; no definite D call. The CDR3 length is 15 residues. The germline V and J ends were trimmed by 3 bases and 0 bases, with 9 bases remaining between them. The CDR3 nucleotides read TGTGCCAGCAGTTTTCGGTCCTTTAGCAATCAGCCCCAGCATTTT. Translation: CASSFRSFSNQPQHF.

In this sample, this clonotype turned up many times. The CDR3 bases are TGTGCCAGCAGCTTAGACGGGATCGTCTCCTACGAGCAGTACTTC. Translated: CASSLDGIVSYEQYF. This sequence joins TRBV7-2 and TRBJ2-7; a weak D match, TRBD2 (5 bases). The CDR3 is made up of 15 amino acids. V lost 1 base to trimming and J lost 0 bases, with 10 bases between them. Germline CDR1 reads SGHTA; CDR2 reads FQGNSA. The full variable domain, rest sourced from reference TRBV7-2 and TRBJ2-7, is GAGVSQSPSNKVTEKGKDVELRCDPISGHTALYWYRQSLGQGLEFLIYFQGNSAPDKSGLPSDRFSAERTGGSVSTLTIQRTQQEDSAVYLCASSLDGIVSYEQYFGPGTRLTVT.

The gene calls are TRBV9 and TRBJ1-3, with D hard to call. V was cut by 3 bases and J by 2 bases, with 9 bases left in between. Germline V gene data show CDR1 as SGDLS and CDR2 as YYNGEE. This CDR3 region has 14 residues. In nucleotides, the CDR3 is TGTGCCAGCAGCGGCTCATTCGCTGGAAACACCATATATTTT. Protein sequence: CASSGSFAGNTIYF.